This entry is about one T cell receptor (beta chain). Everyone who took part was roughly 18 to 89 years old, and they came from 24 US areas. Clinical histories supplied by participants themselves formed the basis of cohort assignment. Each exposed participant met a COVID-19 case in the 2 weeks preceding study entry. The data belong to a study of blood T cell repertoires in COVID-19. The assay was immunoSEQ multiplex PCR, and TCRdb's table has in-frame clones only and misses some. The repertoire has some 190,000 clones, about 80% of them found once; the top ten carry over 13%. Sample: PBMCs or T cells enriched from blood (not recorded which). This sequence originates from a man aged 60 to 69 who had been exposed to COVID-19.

The CDR3 sequence is CASSEAWGQYEQYF. Here the CDR3 DNA reads TGTGCCAGCAGTGAAGCGTGGGGGCAATACGAGCAGTACTTC. The V call is TRBV6-1, the J call TRBJ2-7; D may be TRBD1 (6 bases). Trimming pared 0 bases from V and 4 bases from J, leaving 10 bases between. The CDR3 runs 14 residues. Germline V gene sequence: CDR1 MNHNS, CDR2 SASEGT.